The 9 T cell receptor beta chains below all came from one sample that was sequenced in a study of human CD8 memory T cell subsets. UMI-labeled 5' RACE produced the TCR beta libraries. TCRdb re-analyzed the 5' RACE reads; it lists each CDR3 protein once, without DNA. This listing includes approximately 6,700 distinct CDR3 sequences. Material for sequencing was CD8+ T cells from PBMCs. The receptor source for this set is a human donor in good health.

The chain uses TRBV4-3 and TRBJ1-2; TCRdb's D gene call, TRBD1, goes unchecked for lack of DNA. The CDR3 has 16 residues. Germline lookup yields CDR1 LGHNA and CDR2 YSLEER. The CDR3 sequence: CASSQDRDEANYGYTF.

V and J are TRBV4-1 and TRBJ2-2. The CDR3 runs 14 residues. The V gene's germline CDR1 is MGHRA and CDR2 YSYEKL. CDR3 sequence reads: CASSQESYGGELFF.

This rearrangement joins TRBV28 to TRBJ2-7; the D call from TCRdb, TRBD1, cannot be confirmed without DNA. CDR3 length: 13 residues. Germline loops: CDR1 MDHEN, CDR2 SYDVKM. The CDR3 region is CASKDRVWYEQYF.

V is TRBV27 and J is TRBJ1-2; the D call of TRBD1 rests on TCRdb alone, since no DNA is present to check it. The CDR3 runs 15 residues. Germline V CDR1 and CDR2: MNHEY, SMNVEV (reference sequence). The CDR3: CASSSRTVRDGGYTF.

The chain couples TRBV7-9 to TRBJ1-1. Per the germline V gene, CDR1 is SEHNR and CDR2 is FQNEAQ (reference sequence). CDR3 length equals 14 residues. CDR3 region: CASSLVEGTTEAFF.

The chain links TRBV30 to TRBJ2-3; TCRdb's assignment of TRBD1 cannot be checked, as there is no DNA. Germline V gene sequence: CDR1 GTSNPN, CDR2 SVGIG (reference sequence). This CDR3 is 12 amino acids long. Here the CDR3 reads CAWDRTTDTQYF.

This clonotype is labeled medium-sized based on frequency. The rearrangement joins TRBV24-1 to TRBJ1-2. This CDR3 spans 14 amino acids. Per germline, CDR1 KGHDR and CDR2 SFDVKD. The CDR3 region is CATSPAHLNYGYTF.

The chain couples TRBV7-9 to TRBJ2-7; there is no DNA to check the TCRdb D call of TRBD1. CDR1 and CDR2 (germline): SEHNR, FQNEAQ (reference sequence). The CDR3 runs 15 residues. Here the CDR3 reads CASSPPDATSYEQYF.

This CDR3 reads CASSEASGLFYEQYF. This rearrangement joins TRBV2 to TRBJ2-7; the TRBD2 assignment by TCRdb is unverifiable without DNA. Germline V gene sequence: CDR1 SNHLY, CDR2 FYNNEI. The CDR3 is made up of 15 amino acids.